This is a list of T cell receptor beta chains from one sample in a study of T cells after somatic rescue of genetic block. Using immunoSEQ multiplex PCR, the repertoire was profiled, and TCRdb retains in-frame clones only, with some absent. The sample lists about 72,000 clones, around 90% occurring once. Sequenced input: peripheral blood mononuclear cells (PBMCs). These receptors were collected from a man aged 30 to 39. Each CDR3 is given with its conserved first and last residue. A D gene is named only where the DNA matches it firmly. Clone size is given for some rows only: seen once, a few or many times, or a class if the clone is expanded.

v_gene	abundance	d_gene	j_gene	CDR3aa	CDR3nt
TRBV5-6	NA	NA	TRBJ2-7	CASSLLGGPHEQYF	TGTGCCAGCAGCTTGTTGGGCGGACCTCACGAGCAGTACTTC
TRBV7-2	NA	TRBD2	TRBJ2-3	CASSFRTSSTDTQYF	TGTGCCAGCAGCTTCCGGACTAGCTCCACAGATACGCAGTATTTT
TRBV7-9	NA	NA	TRBJ1-6	CASSSPKTPLHF	TGTGCCAGCAGCTCCCCAAAGACACCCCTCCACTTT
TRBV9	NA	TRBD2	TRBJ2-1	CASSWGLAGAVTGNEQFF	TGTGCCAGCAGCTGGGGACTAGCGGGAGCGGTGACCGGTAATGAGCAGTTCTTC
TRBV6-1	NA	TRBD2	TRBJ2-3	CASSETSGGADTQYF	TGTGCCAGCAGTGAAACTAGCGGGGGGGCAGATACGCAGTATTTT
TRBV4-1	NA	TRBD2	TRBJ2-4	CASSHAPPGLAGEGAKNIQYF	TGCGCCAGCAGCCACGCACCCCCGGGACTAGCGGGAGAGGGAGCCAAAAACATTCAGTACTTC
TRBV9	NA	NA	TRBJ1-2	CASSAASGYGYTF	TGTGCCAGCAGCGCCGCGTCGGGGTATGGCTACACCTTC
TRBV19	NA	TRBD1	TRBJ1-5	CASSIGAAGGGQPQHF	TGTGCCAGTAGTATAGGGGCGGCGGGAGGGGGCCAGCCCCAGCATTTT
TRBV5-1	few	TRBD2	TRBJ2-3	CASSLPLAGGPSNTQYF	TGCGCCAGCAGCTTACCACTAGCGGGAGGGCCATCAAATACGCAGTATTTT
TRBV7-8	few	NA	TRBJ1-4	CASSLNGRNEKLFF	TGTGCCAGCAGCTTAAACGGGAGGAATGAAAAACTGTTTTTT
TRBV9	NA	TRBD1	TRBJ1-5	CASSHGQGSNQPQHF	TGTGCCAGCAGCCATGGACAGGGGAGCAATCAGCCCCAGCATTTT
TRBV7-9	NA	NA	TRBJ1-3	CASSLVGNTIYF	TGTGCCAGCAGCTTAGTGGGAAACACCATATATTTT
TRBV19	NA	TRBD2	TRBJ2-3	CASSSLAGGGTDTQYF	TGTGCCAGTAGTAGTTTAGCGGGAGGAGGCACAGATACGCAGTATTTT
TRBV19	NA	NA	TRBJ2-1	CASSIDLQDFYNEQFF	TGTGCCAGTAGTATAGACCTTCAAGACTTCTACAATGAGCAGTTCTTC
TRBV9	NA	NA	TRBJ2-1	CASSAGQNEQFF	TGTGCCAGCAGCGCTGGACAGAATGAGCAGTTCTTC
TRBV5-1	NA	NA	TRBJ2-7	CASSLQGRHGYEQYF	TGCGCCAGCAGCTTGCAAGGCCGGCACGGCTACGAGCAGTACTTC
TRBV10-3	NA	TRBD2	TRBJ2-7	CAISDAGGTREQYF	TGTGCCATCAGTGATGCCGGGGGGACTAGAGAGCAGTACTTC
TRBV7-9	NA	TRBD2	TRBJ2-1	CASSLAGLAGGADNEQFF	TGTGCCAGCAGCTTAGCCGGACTAGCGGGAGGGGCGGACAATGAGCAGTTCTTC
TRBV27	once	TRBD1	TRBJ2-2	CASSLSPGGAENTGELFF	TGTGCCAGCAGTTTATCCCCAGGGGGCGCGGAGAACACCGGGGAGCTGTTTTTT
TRBV6-1	NA	NA	TRBJ2-2	CASRTLSGTGELFF	TGTGCCAGCAGGACTTTGTCGGGCACCGGGGAGCTGTTTTTT
TRBV19	NA	NA	TRBJ2-3	CASTLRDGTDTQYF	TGTGCCAGTACCCTCCGGGACGGCACAGATACGCAGTATTTT
TRBV6-5	once	NA	TRBJ2-5	CASNPPGQGETQYF	TGTGCCAGCAACCCGCCCGGGCAGGGAGAGACCCAGTACTTC
TRBV19	once	TRBD1	TRBJ2-3	CASRRGQGTDTQYF	TGTGCCAGTAGGCGGGGACAGGGGACAGATACGCAGTATTTT
TRBV5-6	once	NA	TRBJ1-1	CASSTRGAGTEAFF	TGTGCCAGCAGCACACGAGGGGCGGGCACTGAAGCTTTCTTT
TRBV28	NA	NA	TRBJ2-3	CASRDGGWTQYF	TGTGCCAGCAGGGACGGAGGATGGACGCAGTATTTT
TRBV7-2	NA	NA	TRBJ1-2	CASSFRDNYGYTF	TGTGCCAGCAGCTTCAGGGATAACTATGGCTACACCTTC